The sequence of this T cell receptor (beta chain) was determined in a study of blood T cells in healthy people across ages. The study, taken as a whole, reports: Among T cells, TCR beta diversity per million cells dropped roughly linearly as age rose.

For the second PCR, which ran for about 6 to 11 cycles, a sample-barcoded 5' primer and a J-beta primer mix were used. TCRdb passed the 5' RACE reads through MiXCR, listing each CDR3 protein once. The table shows about 1.4 million distinct CDR3 sequences, with around 59% occurring only once. Individuals who donated were healthy Caucasians from Russia aged 6 to 90. Every sample yielded at least 6.5 million isolated PBMCs. Deletions cut 3 bases from V and 1 base from J, with 12 bases between. CDR3 size: 15 residues. Germline V gene data show CDR1 as LNHNV and CDR2 as YYDKDF (reference sequence). Of note for this clonotype: Its matching antigen is unknown.

The receptor's source is a man between 18 and 35 years old in good health. Specimen: blood. This chain links TRBV15 with TRBJ2-5, with D possibly matching TRBD1 (5 bases). The CDR3 protein is CATSSVDSTQETQYF. DNA for the CDR3: TGTGCCACCAGCAGTGTCGACAGTACCCAAGAGACCCAGTACTTC.